The present T cell receptor (beta chain) was sequenced within a study of T cell changes during pregnancy in multiple sclerosis. Trimming took 3 bases from V and 1 from J; bases not matched to a gene: 0. This CDR3 is 15 amino acids long. Germline V gene lookup returns CDR1 MRHNA and CDR2 SNTAGT. TCRdb keeps only in-frame clones here, not all; method: immunoSEQ multiplex PCR. The profile shows about 12,000 clones, approximately 88% of them singletons. The source material was CD8+ T cells from peripheral blood mononuclear cells, sampled in the second trimester of pregnancy. The chain joins TRBV6-4 to TRBJ2-1; 10 bases are shared with TRBD2. The receptor's source is a female donor in good health, enrolled as a control in a pregnancy study. The CDR3, as DNA: TGTGCCAGCAGTGAAGCGGGGGGGTCCTACAATGAGCAGTTCTTC. As protein: CASSEAGGSYNEQFF.